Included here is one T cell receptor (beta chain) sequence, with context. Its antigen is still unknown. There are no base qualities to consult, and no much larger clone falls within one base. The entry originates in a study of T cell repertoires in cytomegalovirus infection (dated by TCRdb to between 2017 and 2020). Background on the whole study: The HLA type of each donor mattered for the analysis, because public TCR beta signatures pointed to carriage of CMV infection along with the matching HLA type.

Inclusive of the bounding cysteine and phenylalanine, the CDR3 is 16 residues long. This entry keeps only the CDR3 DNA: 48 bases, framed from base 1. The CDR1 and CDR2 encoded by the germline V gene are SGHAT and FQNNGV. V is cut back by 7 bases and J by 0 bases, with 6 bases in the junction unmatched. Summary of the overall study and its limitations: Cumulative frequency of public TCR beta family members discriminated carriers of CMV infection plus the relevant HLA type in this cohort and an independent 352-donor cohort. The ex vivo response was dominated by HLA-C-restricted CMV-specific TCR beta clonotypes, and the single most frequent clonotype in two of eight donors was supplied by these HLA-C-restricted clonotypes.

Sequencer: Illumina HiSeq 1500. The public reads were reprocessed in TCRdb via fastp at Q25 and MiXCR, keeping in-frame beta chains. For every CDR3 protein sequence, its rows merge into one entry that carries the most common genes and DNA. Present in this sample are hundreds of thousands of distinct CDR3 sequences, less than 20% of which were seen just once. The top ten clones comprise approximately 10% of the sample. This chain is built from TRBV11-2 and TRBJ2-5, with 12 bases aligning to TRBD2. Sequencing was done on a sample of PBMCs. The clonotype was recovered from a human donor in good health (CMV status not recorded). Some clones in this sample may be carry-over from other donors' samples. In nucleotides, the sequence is TGTGCCAGCACAATGACTAGCGGGGGTTACCAAGAGACCCAGTACTTC. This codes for CASTMTSGGYQETQYF. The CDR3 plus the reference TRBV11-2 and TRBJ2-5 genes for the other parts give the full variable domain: EAGVAQSPRYKIIEKRQSVAFWCNPISGHATLYWYQQILGQGPKLLIQFQNNGVVDDSQLPKDRFSAERLKGVDSTLKIQPAKLEDSAVYLCASTMTSGGYQETQYFGPGTRLLVL.